This TCR beta chain stems from a study of neoadjuvant anti-PD-1 for oral cavity cancer (dated by TCRdb to the early 2020s). For the wider study: Before curative-intent surgical resection, most patients were given three to four biweekly doses of nivolumab at 3 mg/kg. A fourth nivolumab dose was given around day 43 to patients without progression, and definitive surgical resection was performed in those patients on days 50-56. Under RECIST 1.1, patients with complete response, partial response or stable disease were classed as responders, and patients with progression were classed as non-responders. There were approximately 12 patients in the parent correlative cohort, and the response rate was less than 40%. General conclusions and limits of the study: Greater tumor shrinkage correlated with larger post-treatment sizes of preexisting intratumoral clones, which suggests that expansion of preexisting clones contributed to response. TCR analyses included only a few patients per response group, and the authors called for larger cohorts for validation. A higher pretreatment blood Treg/Th17 ratio correlated with both higher pretreatment blood TCRbeta clonality and lower post-treatment tumor TCRbeta clonality.

For survey sequencing of tumor libraries, mostly 4.8 ug of input genomic DNA was used, and two replicates were run per sample. TCRbeta libraries were prepared with the immunoSEQ hsTCRbeta kit according to the manufacturer's instructions. The finished libraries were brought together in one pool at around 3.1 nM, which was then read using an Illumina NovaSeq 6000 S4 flow cell. The study's processing was this. The immunoSEQ Analyzer was used for raw data preprocessing and quality control. The analysis was restricted to productive rearrangements, with each unique CDR3 amino acid sequence defining a clonotype. Repertoire clonality was estimated as the Gini-Simpson index, which was calculated using the R package tcR. Student's t test was used to compare Gini indices, and Pearson correlation was used to assess associations with tumor size change. TCRdb re-hosts the immuneACCESS table, in-frame sequences only. Its copies lack some clones; in the studies checked, an unresolved V gene accounts for under half of them, and the cause for the rest is not known. V and J calls and clone size are given by that table; D and trimming were obtained from the DNA. The sample profile shows fewer than 6,500 clones; around three fifths of them were found once. The top ten hold 6% to 8% of the sample.

As for this clone: There is no known antigen for this receptor. Base quality data are lacking; no much larger clone is found one base away.

Sample time point, as interpreted from the label and publication: after neoadjuvant nivolumab, at surgical resection. Patients were newly diagnosed with stage II-IVA oral cavity squamous cell carcinoma and had received no prior systemic or radiation treatment. The cohort was made up of patients with locally advanced, HPV-negative oral cavity squamous cell carcinoma. Samples were obtained from a longitudinal correlative study of a single-arm phase II trial of neoadjuvant nivolumab in oral cavity squamous cell carcinoma. Genomic DNA-based TCRbeta sequencing was performed on subject-matched pre- and post-treatment PBMCs and tumors from three responders and three non-responders. The Maxwell RSC DNA from Tissue kit was used to isolate genomic DNA from tumor tissue. CDR1 and CDR2, per the germline V gene (reference sequence), are DFQATT and SNEGSKA. There are 10 amino acids in the CDR3, from cysteine to phenylalanine inclusive. Of all the DNA, just the CDR3 is kept, 30 bases in frame from base 1. Deletion took 6 bases off V and 5 bases off J, with a span of 7 bases between the germline ends.

The rearrangement combines TRBV20-1 with TRBJ2-5, with the D gene not clear enough to name. The sample was tumor tissue, taken after nivolumab (anti-PD-1) treatment. The receptor comes from a person between 40 and 85 years old with oral cavity squamous cell carcinoma. The DNA is TGCAGTGCAGCGCAGGAGACCCAGTACTTC. This translates into CSAAQETQYF.